The rows below give T cell receptor beta chains drawn from one sample of a study of blood T cells in healthy people across ages. TCRdb recomputed calls from the 5' RACE reads with MiXCR, one row per CDR3 protein. The data show some 1.5 million distinct CDR3 sequences, about 28% seen once. The sequenced sample was blood. Receptors were obtained from a woman in her twenties or thirties in good health. Each CDR3 is given with its conserved first and last residue. Each record gives: clone size, J gene, CDR3 length, V gene, D gene, CDR3 protein, CDR3 DNA. A D gene is named only where the DNA matches it firmly. Part of the rows lack a size; the others show once, few, many or a class for expanded clones.

clone size: few; J gene: TRBJ1-2; CDR3 length: 14; V gene: TRBV5-1; D gene: TRBD1; CDR3 protein: CASSSGQPNHGYTF; CDR3 DNA: TGCGCCAGCAGCTCGGGACAGCCTAACCATGGCTACACCTTC
clone size: NA; J gene: TRBJ1-1; CDR3 length: 17; V gene: TRBV20-1; D gene: NA; CDR3 protein: CSARENIGRGANTEAFF; CDR3 DNA: TGCAGTGCTAGAGAAAATATAGGTCGGGGGGCAAACACTGAAGCTTTCTTT
clone size: few; J gene: TRBJ2-1; CDR3 length: 13; V gene: TRBV4-3; D gene: NA; CDR3 protein: CASNQDGRNEQFF; CDR3 DNA: TGCGCCAGCAACCAAGATGGGCGAAATGAGCAGTTCTTC
clone size: NA; J gene: TRBJ2-2; CDR3 length: 15; V gene: TRBV5-1; D gene: NA; CDR3 protein: CASSSTLENTGELFF; CDR3 DNA: TGCGCCAGCAGCTCGACCCTGGAAAACACCGGGGAGCTGTTTTTT
clone size: few; J gene: TRBJ2-1; CDR3 length: 14; V gene: TRBV18; D gene: NA; CDR3 protein: CASSPPRPHNEQFF; CDR3 DNA: TGTGCCAGCTCACCCCCCAGGCCCCACAATGAGCAGTTCTTC
clone size: NA; J gene: TRBJ2-5; CDR3 length: 15; V gene: TRBV2; D gene: NA; CDR3 protein: CASTRGPTGRQTQYF; CDR3 DNA: TGTGCCAGCACAAGAGGGCCAACGGGGAGGCAGACCCAGTACTTC
clone size: few; J gene: TRBJ2-5; CDR3 length: 14; V gene: TRBV4-3; D gene: NA; CDR3 protein: CASSQEISGETQYF; CDR3 DNA: TGCGCCAGCAGCCAAGAAATATCGGGGGAGACCCAGTACTTC
clone size: NA; J gene: TRBJ2-3; CDR3 length: 15; V gene: TRBV20-1; D gene: NA; CDR3 protein: CSARSPERVTDTQYF; CDR3 DNA: TGCAGTGCTAGATCCCCCGAGCGGGTCACAGATACGCAGTATTTT
clone size: NA; J gene: TRBJ2-7; CDR3 length: 15; V gene: TRBV7-8; D gene: TRBD2; CDR3 protein: CASSLPTSGASEQYF; CDR3 DNA: TGTGCCAGCAGCTTACCGACTAGCGGCGCTAGCGAGCAGTACTTC
clone size: NA; J gene: TRBJ1-2; CDR3 length: 15; V gene: TRBV6-6; D gene: NA; CDR3 protein: CASRLDPVGSNGYTF; CDR3 DNA: TGTGCCAGCAGATTAGACCCCGTAGGCAGCAATGGCTACACCTTC
clone size: few; J gene: TRBJ2-3; CDR3 length: 16; V gene: TRBV27; D gene: NA; CDR3 protein: CASSSTLDGFTDTQYF; CDR3 DNA: TGTGCCAGCAGTTCCACCTTGGACGGTTTCACAGATACGCAGTATTTT
clone size: few; J gene: TRBJ2-3; CDR3 length: 15; V gene: TRBV5-4; D gene: NA; CDR3 protein: CASSPWEVSTDTQYF; CDR3 DNA: TGTGCCAGCAGCCCCTGGGAAGTGAGCACAGATACGCAGTATTTT
clone size: once; J gene: TRBJ2-2; CDR3 length: 15; V gene: TRBV6-1; D gene: NA; CDR3 protein: CASSSDGGSTGELFF; CDR3 DNA: TGTGCCAGCAGTAGTGACGGGGGCAGCACCGGGGAGCTGTTTTTT
clone size: few; J gene: TRBJ2-4; CDR3 length: 16; V gene: TRBV7-2; D gene: NA; CDR3 protein: CASSLGTPWAQNIQYF; CDR3 DNA: TGTGCCAGCAGCTTAGGGACCCCCTGGGCCCAAAACATTCAGTACTTC
clone size: few; J gene: TRBJ2-3; CDR3 length: 18; V gene: TRBV5-1; D gene: TRBD2; CDR3 protein: CASSFLGLAGVFIDTQYF; CDR3 DNA: TGCGCCAGCAGCTTCCTGGGACTAGCGGGGGTTTTTATCGATACGCAGTATTTT
clone size: few; J gene: TRBJ2-1; CDR3 length: 12; V gene: TRBV18; D gene: NA; CDR3 protein: CASSTLHNEQFF; CDR3 DNA: TGTGCCAGCTCGACGTTGCACAATGAGCAGTTCTTC
clone size: NA; J gene: TRBJ1-1; CDR3 length: 13; V gene: TRBV6-5; D gene: NA; CDR3 protein: CASRRDSVAEAFF; CDR3 DNA: TGTGCCAGCAGACGTGACAGTGTGGCTGAAGCTTTCTTT